This section outlines one TCR beta chain sequence together with its context. Seattle cases were enrolled at active infection and followed longitudinally. Germline lookup yields CDR1 SGHAT and CDR2 FQNNGV. Trimming left V 5 bases short and J 6 bases short, with 16 bases between. The CDR3 consists of 15 residues. The protocol was immunoSEQ multiplex PCR, while the TCRdb copy is restricted to in-frame clones and leaves out a portion. The sample lists about 370,000 clones, roughly 90% occurring once. These data originate in a study of blood T cell repertoires in COVID-19. Study-wide context: COVID-19 samples, acute and convalescent, were from the United States, Italy and Spain. The analysed material was cDNA or gDNA that came from T cells, B-cell-depleted T cells, or PBMCs.

This chain uses TRBV11-2 with TRBJ2-2; TRBD1 is a possible D gene (6 bases). The sequenced material came from peripheral blood. The source of this sequence is a woman aged 25 to 45 with COVID-19, enrolled during active disease. The DNA of the CDR3 is TGTGCCAGCAGCCAAGGACAGCCGGGTGCCGGGGAGCTGTTTTTT. Translation: CASSQGQPGAGELFF.